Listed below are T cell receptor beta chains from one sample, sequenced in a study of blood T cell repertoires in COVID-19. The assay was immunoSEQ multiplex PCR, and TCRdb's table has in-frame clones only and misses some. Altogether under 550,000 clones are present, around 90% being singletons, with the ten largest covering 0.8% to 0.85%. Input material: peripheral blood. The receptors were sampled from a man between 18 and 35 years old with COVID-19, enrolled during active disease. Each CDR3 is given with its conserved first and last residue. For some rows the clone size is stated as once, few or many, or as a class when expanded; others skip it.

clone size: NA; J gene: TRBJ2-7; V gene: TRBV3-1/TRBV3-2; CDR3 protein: CASSQEYAYSYEQYF
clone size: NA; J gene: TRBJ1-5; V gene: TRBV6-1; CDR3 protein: CASSEGSVNQPQHF
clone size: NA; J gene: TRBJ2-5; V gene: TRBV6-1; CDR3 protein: CASSDFQDSAAGETQYF
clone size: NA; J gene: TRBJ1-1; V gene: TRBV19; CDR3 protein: CARRDRVGGVTEAFF
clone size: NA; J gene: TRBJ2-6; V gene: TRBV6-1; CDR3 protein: CASSEAEQGFNVLTF
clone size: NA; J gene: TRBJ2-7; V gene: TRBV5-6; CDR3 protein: CASSSWLAGGYEQYF
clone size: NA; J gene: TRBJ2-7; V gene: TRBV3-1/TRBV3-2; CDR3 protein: CASSQSGNSYEQYF
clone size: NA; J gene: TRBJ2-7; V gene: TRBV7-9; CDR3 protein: CASSAGTPFEQYF
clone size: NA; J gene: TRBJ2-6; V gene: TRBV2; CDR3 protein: CASRDRSGANVLTF
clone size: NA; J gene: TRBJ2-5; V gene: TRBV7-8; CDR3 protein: CASSRGLAVQETQYF
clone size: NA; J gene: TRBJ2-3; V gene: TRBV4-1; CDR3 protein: CASSRGLIAEITDTQYF
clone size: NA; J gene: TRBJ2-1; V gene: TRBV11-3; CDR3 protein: CASSSGGPGHNEQFF
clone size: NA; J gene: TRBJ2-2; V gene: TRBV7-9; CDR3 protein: CASSSNGNTRTGELFF
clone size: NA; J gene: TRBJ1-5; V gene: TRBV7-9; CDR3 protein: CASSSQANNQPQHF
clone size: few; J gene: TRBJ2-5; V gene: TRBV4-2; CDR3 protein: CASSPWAGAGGQETQYF